Listed here are 20 T cell receptor beta chains from one sample, sequenced in a study of PD-L1 blockade in urothelial cancer. Repertoires were generated with immunoSEQ multiplex PCR, while TCRdb's copy carries only in-frame clones and drops some. The table lists about 82,000 clones, roughly nine tenths of them singletons. The sequencing here drew on PBMCs, taken around atezolizumab (anti-PD-L1) treatment. The receptors here all came from a man in his sixties with urothelial cancer.

The chain couples TRBV4-1 to TRBJ2-5, with D tentatively TRBD2 (6 bases). The CDR3 has 16 amino acids. Germline CDR1 and CDR2: MGHRA and YSYEKL. V lost 0 bases and J 3 bases, leaving 14 bases between the germline ends. The CDR3: CASSQDRLGGEETQYF. DNA for the CDR3: TGCGCCAGCAGCCAAGATCGACTAGGAGGTGAAGAGACCCAGTACTTC.

The J gene is TRBJ2-7, the V gene TRBV12-1; the D call TRBD1 from the table was never checked on the DNA. TRBV12-1 is assigned pseudogene status. This CDR3 comprises 15 residues. DNA of the CDR3: TGTGCCAGCATGGAAGGCCAGGGGCCTATCTACGAGCAGTACTTC. Amino acid sequence: CASMEGQGPIYEQYF.

This clone was counted between two and nine times. This sequence joins TRBV19 and TRBJ2-7, with TRBD2 identical over 7 bases. Germline-derived CDR1 and CDR2 are LNHDA and SQIVND (reference sequence). The trim removed 4 bases at V and 4 bases at J, leaving 7 bases unmatched. CDR3 length: 14 residues. The CDR3 protein is CASSTGTMGYEQYF. The CDR3 DNA sequence: TGTGCCAGTAGTACCGGGACTATGGGGTACGAGCAGTACTTC.

The gene calls are TRBV9 and TRBJ2-2; TRBD2 matches at 9 bases. CDR3 length: 17 amino acids. J was trimmed by 2 bases and V by 0 bases; bases with no gene match: 5. Germline loops: CDR1 SGDLS, CDR2 YYNGEE. CDR3 in amino acids: CASSVGSGGLNTGELFF. The CDR3 coding sequence is TGTGCCAGCAGCGTAGGCAGCGGGGGGCTTAACACCGGGGAGCTGTTTTTT.

The chain links TRBV5-4 to TRBJ1-1; D is undetermined. V was shortened by 4 bases and J by 5 bases, with 12 bases between the two germline ends. Looked up from germline, CDR1 is SGHNT and CDR2 is YYREEE (reference sequence). The length of the CDR3 is 13 residues. CDR3 sequence reads: CASSPEVRTEAFF. In DNA, the CDR3 is TGTGCCAGCAGCCCGGAGGTGAGAACTGAAGCTTTCTTT.

The chain employs TRBV27 and TRBJ1-1; 7 bases fit TRBD1. V lost 3 bases to trimming and J lost 4 bases; unmatched junction nucleotides: 2. CDR3 length: 13 amino acids. In germline, CDR1 is MNHEY, CDR2 SMNVEV (reference sequence). The CDR3 sequence is CASSFDRATEAFF. For the CDR3, the DNA is TGTGCCAGCAGTTTTGACAGGGCCACTGAAGCTTTCTTT.

The gene calls are TRBV15 and TRBJ2-3, with D possibly being TRBD1 (5 bases). The CDR3 is 14 amino acids. V lost 2 bases, J lost 6 bases, and 12 bases lay in between. From germline, CDR1 is LNHNV and CDR2 YYDKDF (reference sequence). CDR3 amino acids: CATSRRGNVDTQYF. The DNA for the CDR3 is TGTGCCACCAGCAGAAGGGGCAATGTCGATACGCAGTATTTT. The whole variable domain, filled in from reference TRBV15 and TRBJ2-3, reads DAMVIQNPRYQVTQFGKPVTLSCSQTLNHNVMYWYQQKSSQAPKLLFHYYDKDFNNEADTPDNFQSRRPNTSFCFLDIRSPGLGDTAMYLCATSRRGNVDTQYFGPGTRLTVL.

The rearrangement links TRBV7-3 to TRBJ2-2, with 9 bases identical to TRBD2. The V segment lost 1 base and the J segment 7 bases; nucleotides outside the gene matches: 4. CDR3 length: 15 residues. The V gene's germline CDR1 is SGHTA and CDR2 FQGTGA. The DNA of the CDR3 is TGTGCCAGCAGCTTAAAGGGACTAGCTTACGGGGAGCTGTTTTTT. It encodes CASSLKGLAYGELFF.

The chain is built from TRBV18 and TRBJ2-7; TRBD2 matches at 11 bases. The CDR3 totals 16 residues. Germline V gene lookup returns CDR1 KGHSH and CDR2 LQKENI. Trimming took 2 bases from V and 7 from J; bases not matched to a gene: 10. CDR3 sequence reads: CASSPTGTSGVGEQYF. DNA for the CDR3: TGTGCCAGCTCACCAACCGGGACTAGCGGTGTGGGGGAGCAGTACTTC. The full variable domain, in which reference TRBV18 and TRBJ2-7 provide the parts outside the CDR3, is NAGVMQNPRHLVRRRGQEARLRCSPMKGHSHVYWYRQLPEEGLKFMVYLQKENIIDESGMPKERFSAEFPKEGPSILRIQQVVRGDSAAYFCASSPTGTSGVGEQYFGPGTRLTVT.

The chain carries TRBV11-1 and TRBJ2-6; the match to TRBD1 covers 7 bases. Germline V gives CDR1 SGHAT, CDR2 FQDESV (reference sequence). The V segment lost 5 bases and the J segment 0 bases; nucleotides outside the gene matches: 1. CDR3 length: 15 residues. DNA of the CDR3: TGTGCCAGCAGCCGACAGGGCTCTGGGGCCAACGTCCTGACTTTC. As protein: CASSRQGSGANVLTF.

The V call is TRBV11-2, the J call TRBJ2-2; 8 bases are a match to TRBD1. V trimming: 1 base; J trimming: 6 bases; junction bases outside the gene matches: 7. The CDR3 runs 16 residues. Per the germline V gene, CDR1 is SGHAT and CDR2 is FQNNGV. Written as DNA, the CDR3 is TGTGCCAGCAGCTTAGTAGCAGGGGGCAGTTCCGGGGAGCTGTTTTTT. Amino acid sequence: CASSLVAGGSSGELFF.

V gene TRBV5-1 combines with J gene TRBJ2-5; D might be TRBD2 (5 bases). Germline CDR1 reads SGHRS; CDR2 reads YFSETQ. V was cut by 0 bases and J by 0 bases, with 6 bases left in between. The CDR3 extends over 14 amino acids. CDR3 in amino acids: CASSLGGYQETQYF. CDR3 in DNA: TGCGCCAGCAGCTTGGGCGGGTACCAAGAGACCCAGTACTTC.

The chain uses TRBV30 and TRBJ1-2; D not certain. The germline CDR1 and CDR2 sequences are GTSNPN and SVGIG (reference sequence). The CDR3 spans 13 residues. The V end was cut by 4 bases, the J end by 2 bases, with 11 bases between. The CDR3 DNA sequence: TGTGCCTGGAATGGCGGAGGGAACTATGGCTACACCTTC. The encoded protein is CAWNGGGNYGYTF.

The chain is built from TRBV7-9 and TRBJ2-5; 7 positions match TRBD1. The V and J ends lost 5 bases and 2 bases, in that order; junction bases with no gene match: 8. The CDR3 length is 15 residues. The germline V gene has CDR1 SEHNR and CDR2 FQNEAQ (reference sequence). The CDR3 nucleotides read TGTGCCAGCAGCGCGCGACAGGGAACACAAGAGACCCAGTACTTC. This translates into CASSARQGTQETQYF.

This chain joins TRBV19 and TRBJ2-6, with a weak D call TRBD1 (5 bases). The CDR3 is 17 residues long. Trimming took 6 bases from V and 0 from J, leaving 15 bases between them. Per the germline V gene, CDR1 is LNHDA and CDR2 is SQIVND (reference sequence). The CDR3 DNA reads as TGTGCCAGTAGACCAGGCAGGGTCCGCTCTGGGGCCAACGTCCTGACTTTC. Protein: CASRPGRVRSGANVLTF. The entire variable domain, with the rest obtained from reference TRBV19 and TRBJ2-6, is as follows: DGGITQSPKYLFRKEGQNVTLSCEQNLNHDAMYWYRQDPGQGLRLIYYSQIVNDFQKGDIAEGYSVSREKKESFPLTVTSAQKNPTAFYLCASRPGRVRSGANVLTFGAGSRLTVL.

The chain links TRBV6-5 to TRBJ2-7; weak D call: TRBD2 (5 bases). The CDR3 consists of 13 residues. Per germline, CDR1 MNHEY and CDR2 SVGAGI. Trimming shortened V by 3 bases and J by 1 base, and 7 bases separated the two germline ends. The CDR3 region is CASSYRESYEQYF. In nucleotides, the CDR3 is TGTGCCAGCAGTTATAGGGAGTCCTACGAGCAGTACTTC.

Here the CDR3 reads CASSQDPGDRSNQPQHF. CDR3 DNA sequence: TGCGCCAGCAGCCAAGACCCAGGGGACAGGAGCAATCAGCCCCAGCATTTT. The V gene is TRBV4-1, the J gene TRBJ1-5; 8 bases match TRBD1. CDR1 is MGHRA and CDR2 is YSYEKL in the germline V gene. V trimming: 0 bases; J trimming: 1 base; junction bases outside the gene matches: 5. This CDR3 region has 17 residues.

This chain connects TRBV4-2 to TRBJ2-7; 7 bases line up with TRBD1. CDR3 length: 16 amino acids. V dropped 1 base and J dropped 7; count of bases not matched to a gene: 13. CDR1 is LGHNA and CDR2 is YNFKEQ in the germline V gene. The CDR3 nucleotides read TGTGCCAGCAGCCAAGCCGGGACAGAGGGAGCTGGAGAGCAGTACTTC. It translates to CASSQAGTEGAGEQYF.

In its sample, this clone was seen once. The chain uses TRBV5-1 and TRBJ2-3; 9 positions agree with TRBD1. The CDR3 is 16 residues long. With 4 bases clipped from V and 3 bases from J, the junction kept 9 bases outside the gene matches. CDR1 is SGHRS, CDR2 YFSETQ, per germline. The CDR3 loop is CASSPPSGQGTDTQYF. The DNA for the CDR3 is TGCGCCAGCAGCCCACCTTCGGGACAGGGAACAGATACGCAGTATTTT.

V gene TRBV19 combines with J gene TRBJ2-2; 8 nucleotides agree with TRBD2. The germline CDR1 and CDR2 sequences are LNHDA and SQIVND (reference sequence). CDR3 length: 13 amino acids. V dropped 8 bases and J dropped 8; count of bases not matched to a gene: 7. The chain's CDR3 is CASSIGGVGELFF. CDR3 sequence (DNA): TGTGCCAGTTCCATCGGGGGGGTTGGGGAGCTGTTTTTT. The full variable domain, in which reference TRBV19 and TRBJ2-2 provide the parts outside the CDR3, is DGGITQSPKYLFRKEGQNVTLSCEQNLNHDAMYWYRQDPGQGLRLIYYSQIVNDFQKGDIAEGYSVSREKKESFPLTVTSAQKNPTAFYLCASSIGGVGELFFGEGSRLTVL.